This T cell receptor (beta chain) was documented in a study of cytotoxic CD8 clonotypes in ibrutinib-treated CLL. Study at large: By median around 74 months, about 12 had progressed and approximately 14 stayed remitted; responses had been 2 complete and some 24 partial. Study-wide findings and caveats: Public clonotypes showed up rarely, and on treatment they shrank or held steady.

Genomic DNA in an amount of around 2 micrograms was extracted from cryopreserved PBMCs and used for the preparation of TCR beta libraries. Details on this clone: Its antigen is currently unknown.

This CDR3 spans 15 amino acids. CDR1 is SGHTA and CDR2 is FQGTGA in the germline V gene. V shed 4 bases, J shed 5 bases, and the junction held 6 bases outside the gene matches. The repertoire was sequenced with immunoSEQ multiplex PCR; TCRdb's copy has only in-frame clones and lacks some. The sample lists about 76,000 clones; over 80% were seen once. The chain carries TRBV7-3 and TRBJ2-1, with 9 bases identical to TRBD2. This receptor was taken from a human donor with chronic lymphocytic leukemia. The sequenced sample was PBMCs, obtained after 24 months of ibrutinib treatment. CDR3 sequence (DNA): TGTGCCAGCAGCTGGGGACTAGCAGAAAACAATGAGCAGTTCTTC. Its protein product is CASSWGLAENNEQFF. Looking up the rest from reference TRBV7-3 and TRBJ2-1 gives the full variable domain: GAGVSQTPSNKVTEKGKYVELRCDPISGHTALYWYRQSLGQGPEFLIYFQGTGAADDSGLPNDRFFAVRPEGSVSTLKIQRTERGDSAVYLCASSWGLAENNEQFFGPGTRLTVL.